This T cell receptor beta chain came from a study of cytomegalovirus exposure and HLA in healthy donors. For the study at large: One earlier analysis, a look at 200 million or so T cells, found some 100 million unique TCR beta sequences. General study points: The CMV antigen specificity of a few CMV-associated chains was confirmed through in vitro analysis. In a later analysis, at a false discovery rate of 0.05, fewer than 20,000 TCR beta sequences were associated with HLA alleles. Certain sequence variants were highly shared and formed a cluster, and this cluster was likely a sequencing artifact.

The CDR3 is 14 residues long. Germline CDR1 reads SGHTA; CDR2 reads FQGNSA. V gave up 3 bases and J gave up 5 bases; unmatched junction bases: 3. This clone occurred a few times. The antigen remains unidentified. This PCR relied on a set of 60 Vbeta primers and 13 Jbeta primers. Sequenced by immunoSEQ multiplex PCR; TCRdb stores in-frame clones only, minus some. The sample includes about 130,000 clones, just under 75% seen only once; the top ten take about 4.3%. This TCR was sampled from a man in his 60s in good health and CMV-seropositive. The sequenced sample was PBMCs. V usage is TRBV7-2 and J usage is TRBJ1-5; TRBD1 aligns across 8 bases. The DNA of the CDR3 is TGTGCCAGCAGCTTGGGGACAGGACATCAGCCCCAGCATTTT. It encodes CASSLGTGHQPQHF.